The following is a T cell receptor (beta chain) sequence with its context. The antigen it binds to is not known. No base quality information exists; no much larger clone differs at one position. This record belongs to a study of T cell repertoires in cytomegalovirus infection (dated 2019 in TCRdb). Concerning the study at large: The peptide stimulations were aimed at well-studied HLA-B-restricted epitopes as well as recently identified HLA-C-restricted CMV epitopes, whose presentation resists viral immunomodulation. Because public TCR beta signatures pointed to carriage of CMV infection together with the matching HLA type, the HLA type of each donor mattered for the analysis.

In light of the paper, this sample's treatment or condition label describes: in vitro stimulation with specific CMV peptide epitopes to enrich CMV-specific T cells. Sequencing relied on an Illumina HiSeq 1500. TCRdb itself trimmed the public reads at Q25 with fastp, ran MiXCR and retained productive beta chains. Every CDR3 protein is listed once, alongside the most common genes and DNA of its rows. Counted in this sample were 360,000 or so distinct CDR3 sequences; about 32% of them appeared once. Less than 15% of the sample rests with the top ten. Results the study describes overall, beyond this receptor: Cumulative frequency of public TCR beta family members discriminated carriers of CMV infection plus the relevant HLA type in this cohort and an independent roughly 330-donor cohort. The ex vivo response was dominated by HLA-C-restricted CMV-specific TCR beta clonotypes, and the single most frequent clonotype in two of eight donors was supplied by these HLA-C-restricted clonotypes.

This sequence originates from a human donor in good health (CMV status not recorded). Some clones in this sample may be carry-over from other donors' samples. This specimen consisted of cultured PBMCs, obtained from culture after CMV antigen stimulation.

The CDR3 protein is CASNWGAATEAFF. The nucleotides read TGTGCCAGCAACTGGGGGGCGGCCACTGAAGCTTTCTTT. The V and J segments used are TRBV28 and TRBJ1-1; a weak D assignment points to TRBD1 (6 bases agree). CDR1 and CDR2 were assigned from the germline V gene as MDHEN and SYDVKM. Trimming at the junction amounts to 7 bases on V and 4 bases on J, and the germline ends lie 13 bases apart. Inclusive of the bounding cysteine and phenylalanine, the CDR3 is 13 residues long. This entry keeps only the CDR3 DNA: 39 bases, framed from base 1. Here the CDR3 is joined to the reference TRBV28 and TRBJ1-1 genes, and the full variable domain is: DVKVTQSSRYLVKRTGEKVFLECVQDMDHENMFWYRQDPGLGLRLIYFSYDVKMKEKGDIPEGYSVSREKKERFSLILESASTNQTSMYLCASNWGAATEAFFGQGTRLTVV.